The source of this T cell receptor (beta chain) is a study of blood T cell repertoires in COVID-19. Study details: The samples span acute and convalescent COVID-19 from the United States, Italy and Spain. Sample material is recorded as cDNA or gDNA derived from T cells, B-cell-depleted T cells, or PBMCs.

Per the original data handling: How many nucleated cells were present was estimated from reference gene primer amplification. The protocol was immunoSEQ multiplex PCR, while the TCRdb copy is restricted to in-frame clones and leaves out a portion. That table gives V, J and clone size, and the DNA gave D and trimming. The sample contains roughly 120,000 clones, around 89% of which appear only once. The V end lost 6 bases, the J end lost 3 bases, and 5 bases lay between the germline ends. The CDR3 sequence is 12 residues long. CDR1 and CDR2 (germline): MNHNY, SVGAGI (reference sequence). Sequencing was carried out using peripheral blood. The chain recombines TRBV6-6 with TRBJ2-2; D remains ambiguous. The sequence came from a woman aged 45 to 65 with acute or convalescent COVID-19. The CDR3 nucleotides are TGTGCCAGCAGACTCTACACCGGGGAGCTGTTTTTT. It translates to CASRLYTGELFF.